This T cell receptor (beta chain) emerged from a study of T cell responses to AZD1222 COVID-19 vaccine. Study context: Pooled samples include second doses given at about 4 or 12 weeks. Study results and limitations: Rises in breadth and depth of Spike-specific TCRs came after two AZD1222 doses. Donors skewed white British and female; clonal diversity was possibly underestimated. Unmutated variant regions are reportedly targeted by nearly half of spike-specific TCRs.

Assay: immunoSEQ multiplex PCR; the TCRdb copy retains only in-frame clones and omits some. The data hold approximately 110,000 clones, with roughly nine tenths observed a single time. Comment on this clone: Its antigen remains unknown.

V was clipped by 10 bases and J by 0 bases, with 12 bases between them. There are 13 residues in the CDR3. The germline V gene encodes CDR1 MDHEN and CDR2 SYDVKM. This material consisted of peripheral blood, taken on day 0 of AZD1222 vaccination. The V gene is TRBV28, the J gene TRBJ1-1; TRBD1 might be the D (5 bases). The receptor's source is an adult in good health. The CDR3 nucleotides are TGTGCCACTAGACAGAACTTGAACACTGAAGCTTTCTTT. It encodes CATRQNLNTEAFF.